A single sample is the source of the 5 T cell receptor beta chains below, sequenced in a study of shared clonotypes between healthy human individuals (dated by TCRdb to about 2020). CD8 naive samples were obtained by positive selection for CCR7 among CD45RO-negative cells, yielding a CD45RA+CCR7+ population from which TemRA cells were excluded. Receptor libraries were prepared by the immunoSEQ multiplex PCR assay. TCRdb retrieved this table from immuneACCESS and kept in-frame rearrangements only. Not all clones are present; in checked studies, unresolved V genes account for under half, and no reason is known for the remainder. The sample has millions of clones on record, less than 95% of them singletons. In total, the top ten clones hold roughly 1% of the sample. The sequenced sample was naive CD8+ T cells sorted from blood. Sample cell subset or site, as interpreted from the label and publication: CD45RA+CCR7+. All receptors derive from a man between 18 and 35 years old in good health.

This chain connects TRBV13 to TRBJ1-1; D perhaps matches TRBD1 (5 bases). The V gene's germline CDR1 is PRHDT and CDR2 FYEKMQ (reference sequence). Between the trimmed V and J ends, which lost 0 bases and 6 bases, there was a span of 11 bases. The CDR3 length is 14 residues. The CDR3 protein is CASSLGRGFPEAFF. The DNA of the CDR3 is TGTGCCAGCAGCTTAGGACGGGGGTTCCCTGAAGCTTTCTTT.

The rearrangement uses TRBV2 and TRBJ2-7; D is undetermined. The V gene lost 2 bases and the J gene lost 3 bases, with 20 bases spanning the gap. This CDR3 contains 17 residues. The germline V gene encodes CDR1 SNHLY and CDR2 FYNNEI. CDR3 region: CASSENPRPVAHYEQYF. Written as DNA, the CDR3 is TGTGCCAGCAGTGAAAACCCTCGTCCTGTGGCTCACTACGAGCAGTACTTC.

The chain recombines TRBV7-3 with TRBJ2-1, with TRBD2 matching 13 bases. This CDR3 spans 17 amino acids. V shed 3 bases and J 7 bases; nucleotides not matched to a gene: 9. Germline V CDR1 and CDR2: SGHTA, FQGTGA. CDR3 sequence reads: CASSFYSLAGGPNEQFF. For the CDR3, the DNA is TGTGCCAGCAGCTTTTACTCACTAGCGGGGGGGCCGAATGAGCAGTTCTTC.

This chain joins TRBV5-6 and TRBJ1-6; 8 bases are a match to TRBD1. V lost 1 base, J lost 0 bases, and 9 bases stayed unmatched. Germline assignment: CDR1 SGHDT and CDR2 YYEEEE. This CDR3 comprises 19 residues. The CDR3: CASSLSRGQFGSYNSPLHF. CDR3 nucleotide sequence: TGTGCCAGCAGCTTGAGCAGGGGGCAATTCGGCTCCTATAATTCACCCCTCCACTTT.

V gene TRBV4-1 combines with J gene TRBJ2-1; 9 nucleotides agree with TRBD2. This CDR3 region has 16 residues. The germline V gene encodes CDR1 MGHRA and CDR2 YSYEKL. V lost 4 bases and J lost 0; bases outside the gene matches: 4. CDR3 nucleotides: TGCGCCAGCAGCCTCTATAGCGGGAGCTCCTACAATGAGCAGTTCTTC. Translation: CASSLYSGSSYNEQFF.